The T cell receptor (beta chain) described here comes from a study of shared clonotypes between healthy human individuals. The sample holds one count of this clone. Terminally differentiated effector memory CD45RA+ cells were excluded by CCR7 positive selection of CD45RO-negative cells. Assay: immunoSEQ multiplex PCR; the TCRdb copy retains only in-frame clones and omits some. The repertoire includes approximately 2,000,000 clones, just under 95% of them detected once, and around 1.7% sits in the top ten. The receptor comes from a man between 18 and 29 years old in good health. Some clones in this sample may be carry-over from other donors' samples. The sequencing sample was made of naive CD8+ T cells from PBMCs.

The CDR3 sequence is CASSPRGRVSYEQYF. Here the CDR3 DNA reads TGTGCCAGCAGCCCTAGAGGGAGGGTCTCCTACGAGCAGTACTTC. The rearrangement links TRBV9 to TRBJ2-7, with TRBD2 identical over 7 bases. CDR1 and CDR2 from the germline V gene are SGDLS and YYNGEE. The CDR3 has 15 residues. With V trimmed by 4 bases and J by 0 bases, 7 bases remained unmatched.